Below, 30 T cell receptor beta chains from the same sample are listed, as sequenced in a study of Ad26.COV2.S vaccination and SARS-CoV-2 variants. Method: immunoSEQ multiplex PCR; TCRdb's copy keeps in-frame clones and lacks some. Of some 350,000 clones listed, 85% to 90% are singletons. Stated treatment: roughly 19 received Ad26.COV2.S at low or high dose, single or two shots; five or six received placebo; per-sample allocation not given. Sampling happened 63 days after the first vaccine or placebo injection. The sample here was peripheral blood, taken in a trial of Ad26.COV2.S vaccine versus placebo. The origin of the receptors is a person between 18 and 59 years old who received the Ad26.COV2.S COVID-19 vaccine or a placebo.

This clone was detected once. The V gene is TRBV5-4, the J gene TRBJ2-7; D might be TRBD1 (8 bases). The CDR3 extends over 11 amino acids. Germline-derived CDR1 and CDR2 are SGHNT and YYREEE (reference sequence). The chain's CDR3 is CASSGGDRLFV. The CDR3 DNA follows: TGTGCCAGCAGCGGGGGGGACAGGCTCTTCGTC.

V gene TRBV9 combines with J gene TRBJ2-6; unclear D gene. Germline loops: CDR1 SGDLS, CDR2 YYNGEE. Trimming stripped 3 bases from V and 2 bases from J, with 9 bases between. This CDR3 comprises 15 residues. The CDR3 DNA reads as TGTGCCAGCAGCGAGGAAGGACCTGGGGCCAACGTCCTGACTTTC. Its translation: CASSEEGPGANVLTF.

The chain combines TRBV19 with TRBJ1-5; D is uncertain. V lost 6 bases and J lost 1, with 13 bases in between. CDR1 is LNHDA and CDR2 is SQIVND in the germline V gene (reference sequence). There are 15 residues in the CDR3. CDR3 sequence reads: CASSQSQRSNQPQHF. In DNA, the CDR3 is TGTGCCAGTAGCCAGAGTCAACGGAGCAATCAGCCCCAGCATTTT.

This clone was observed a handful of times. This sequence joins TRBV19 and TRBJ1-5; 9 bases line up with TRBD1. The germline V gene encodes CDR1 LNHDA and CDR2 SQIVND (reference sequence). Trimming at V came to 6 bases and at J to 5 bases, leaving 11 bases not matched to a gene. There are 16 residues in the CDR3. The chain's CDR3 is CASSRGGDRVYQPQHF. Written as DNA, the CDR3 is TGTGCCAGTAGCCGCGGGGGGGACAGGGTCTATCAGCCCCAGCATTTT.

The chain joins TRBV29-1 to TRBJ1-1; 7 nucleotides line up with TRBD1. After removal of 5 bases from V and 3 bases from J, the junction contained 6 bases not matched to a gene. The CDR3 consists of 13 residues. Germline V lookup: CDR1 SQVTM, CDR2 ANQGSEA. The DNA for the CDR3 is TGCAGCGTTACTAAGGGGGCTGACACTGAAGCTTTCTTT. Translated: CSVTKGADTEAFF.

The rearrangement joins TRBV27 to TRBJ1-4; D call uncertain. The CDR3 spans 17 residues. V was cut by 5 bases and J by 0 bases, with 16 bases left in between. Germline values: CDR1 MNHEY, CDR2 SMNVEV (reference sequence). Written as DNA, the CDR3 is TGTGCCAGCAGTCCATTGGACGGCGCGGCAACTAATGAAAAACTGTTTTTT. It specifies CASSPLDGAATNEKLFF. The full variable domain, rest sourced from reference TRBV27 and TRBJ1-4, is EAQVTQNPRYLITVTGKKLTVTCSQNMNHEYMSWYRQDPGLGLRQIYYSMNVEVTDKGDVPEGYKVSRKEKRNFPLILESPSPNQTSLYFCASSPLDGAATNEKLFFGSGTQLSVL.

V is TRBV27 and J is TRBJ2-5; 13 positions match TRBD2. Germline CDR1 and CDR2: MNHEY and SMNVEV (reference sequence). The V segment lost 8 bases and the J segment 4 bases; nucleotides outside the gene matches: 4. The CDR3 consists of 14 residues. The chain's CDR3 is CASGRTSGRETQYF. The CDR3 region has the DNA TGTGCCAGCGGCAGGACTAGCGGGAGAGAGACCCAGTACTTC.

This clone was recorded once. The chain couples TRBV7-2 to TRBJ2-5; the D is unclear. Germline V gives CDR1 SGHTA, CDR2 FQGNSA. Trimming cost V 1 base and J 5 bases, with 14 bases left between them. The length of the CDR3 is 15 residues. The CDR3 nucleotides are TGTGCCAGCAGCTTAGTTGGTAGTGGATTGGAGACCCAGTACTTC. Translating it yields CASSLVGSGLETQYF. The entire variable domain, with the rest obtained from reference TRBV7-2 and TRBJ2-5, is as follows: GAGVSQSPSNKVTEKGKDVELRCDPISGHTALYWYRQSLGQGLEFLIYFQGNSAPDKSGLPSDRFSAERTGGSVSTLTIQRTQQEDSAVYLCASSLVGSGLETQYFGPGTRLLVL.

This chain connects TRBV19 to TRBJ2-1, with TRBD2 identical over 8 bases. CDR3 length: 14 residues. After removal of 7 bases from V and 7 bases from J, the junction contained 9 bases not matched to a gene. Germline loops: CDR1 LNHDA, CDR2 SQIVND (reference sequence). In nucleotides, the CDR3 is TGTGCCAGTAAGCAGCGGGAGAAGGGGAATGAGCAGTTCTTC. Its protein is CASKQREKGNEQFF. Drawing the rest from reference TRBV19 and TRBJ2-1, the complete variable domain is DGGITQSPKYLFRKEGQNVTLSCEQNLNHDAMYWYRQDPGQGLRLIYYSQIVNDFQKGDIAEGYSVSREKKESFPLTVTSAQKNPTAFYLCASKQREKGNEQFFGPGTRLTVL.

J is TRBJ1-4 and V is TRBV4-3; TRBD1 is a possible D gene (5 bases). Germline V gene data show CDR1 as LGHNA and CDR2 as YSLEER. The CDR3 has 15 amino acids. V shed 1 base and J shed 7 bases, with 13 bases lying between them. The CDR3 DNA follows: TGCGCCAGCAGCCAAGGGCAAGGGAGGGGTGAAAAACTGTTTTTT. Protein sequence: CASSQGQGRGEKLFF.

This chain links TRBV24-1 with TRBJ2-1; TRBD2 aligns across 8 bases. Germline V CDR1 and CDR2: KGHDR, SFDVKD. This CDR3 is 14 amino acids long. V lost 5 bases to trimming and J lost 12 bases; unmatched junction nucleotides: 11. CDR3 sequence: CATSGTSGTIGQFF. DNA of the CDR3: TGTGCCACCAGTGGAACTAGCGGAACAATAGGGCAGTTCTTC.

The J gene is TRBJ1-2, the V gene TRBV7-2, with D possibly TRBD1 on 5 matching bases. V lost 2 bases and J lost 2, with 18 bases in between. This CDR3 region has 17 residues. Germline V CDR1 and CDR2: SGHTA, FQGNSA. This CDR3 reads CASSLLSGLGVNYGYTF. In DNA form, the CDR3 reads TGTGCCAGCAGCTTATTATCAGGGCTTGGGGTGAACTATGGCTACACCTTC.

The V and J genes are TRBV6-6 and TRBJ2-3; possible D gene TRBD1, 5 bases. Trimming cost V 2 bases and J 1 base, with 7 bases left between them. Germline V CDR1 and CDR2: MNHNY, SVGAGI (reference sequence). This CDR3 has 14 amino acids. CDR3 sequence: CASSYGRGTDTQYF. In DNA, the CDR3 is TGTGCCAGCAGTTACGGCAGGGGCACAGATACGCAGTATTTT.

The chain has TRBV6-4 and TRBJ2-3, with TRBD2 matching over 11 bases. V was clipped by 3 bases and J by 1 base; unmatched bases: 6. The CDR3 loop spans 17 amino acids. Germline V CDR1 and CDR2: MRHNA, SNTAGT. CDR3 residues: CASSDPPSGRCTDTQYF. The CDR3 nucleotides read TGTGCCAGCAGTGATCCTCCTAGCGGGAGGTGCACAGATACGCAGTATTTT.

The chain joins TRBV30 to TRBJ1-3; D might be TRBD1 (6 bases). Looked up from germline, CDR1 is GTSNPN and CDR2 is SVGIG (reference sequence). V was clipped by 5 bases and J by 4 bases, with 18 bases between them. The CDR3 covers 15 residues. This CDR3 reads CAWARGAPGGNTIYF. The CDR3 nucleotides read TGTGCCTGGGCTCGGGGGGCCCCAGGGGGAAACACCATATATTTT.

The gene calls are TRBV7-2 and TRBJ2-3; 10 nucleotides match TRBD2. The CDR3 contains 17 residues. The germline CDR1 and CDR2 sequences are SGHTA and FQGNSA. V lost 2 bases to trimming and J lost 3 bases; unmatched junction nucleotides: 8. The CDR3: CASSLRGLAEITDTQYF. The CDR3 region has the DNA TGTGCCAGCAGCTTACGCGGACTAGCGGAAATTACAGATACGCAGTATTTT.

The rearrangement links TRBV28 to TRBJ1-2; 10 bases are shared with TRBD1. The CDR3 sequence is 14 residues long. The germline CDR1 and CDR2 sequences are MDHEN and SYDVKM. Unmatched junction bases numbered 8, after V lost 5 bases and J lost 8 bases. In nucleotides, the CDR3 is TGTGCCAGCAGTCCCCTAGGGACAGGGGACGGCTACACCTTC. Translation gives CASSPLGTGDGYTF.

This chain uses TRBV7-9 with TRBJ1-2; 7 bases agree with TRBD1. Germline V gives CDR1 SEHNR, CDR2 FQNEAQ (reference sequence). There are 14 residues in the CDR3. V dropped 5 bases and J dropped 0; count of bases not matched to a gene: 3. In nucleotides, the CDR3 is TGTGCCAGCAGCGTTACAGGGGCTAACTATGGCTACACCTTC. Its translation is CASSVTGANYGYTF.

This CDR3 is CASSPGELTNEKLFF. The CDR3 DNA is TGTGCCAGCAGCCCAGGAGAACTAACTAATGAAAAACTGTTTTTT. The chain couples TRBV11-2 to TRBJ1-4; D is unclear. The CDR3 is 15 residues long. Germline assignment: CDR1 SGHAT and CDR2 FQNNGV. V was shortened by 5 bases and J by 1 base, with 11 bases between the two germline ends.

The CDR3 reads CASSYGRDRRNTEAFF. Here the CDR3 DNA reads TGTGCCAGCAGTTACGGCCGGGATCGGCGAAACACTGAAGCTTTCTTT. The chain uses TRBV6-2 or TRBV6-3 and TRBJ1-1; no clear D. Trimming took off 2 bases at V and 2 bases at J, with 15 bases between the two ends. Germline assignment: CDR1 MNHEY and CDR2 SVGEGT. This CDR3 region has 16 residues.

This chain uses TRBV15 with TRBJ2-3, with D hard to call. The germline V gene encodes CDR1 LNHNV and CDR2 YYDKDF (reference sequence). The CDR3 consists of 14 residues. V shed 0 bases and J shed 4 bases, with 8 bases lying between them. The CDR3 DNA sequence: TGTGCCACCAGCAGAGATTTGGTGGCAGATACGCAGTATTTT. Protein: CATSRDLVADTQYF.

The chain is built from TRBV27 and TRBJ1-5; maybe TRBD1 (6 bases). Germline V CDR1 and CDR2: MNHEY, SMNVEV (reference sequence). Trimming pared 2 bases from V and 0 bases from J, leaving 17 bases between. There are 18 residues in the CDR3. The CDR3 spells CASSLIGGRGISNQPQHF. CDR3 DNA sequence: TGTGCCAGCAGTTTAATTGGTGGCAGGGGAATTAGCAATCAGCCCCAGCATTTT.

This clone was recorded once. This chain connects TRBV19 to TRBJ1-1; a possible D gene is TRBD1 (5 bases). The CDR3 is 15 residues long. Germline values: CDR1 LNHDA, CDR2 SQIVND (reference sequence). V gave up 3 bases and J gave up 3 bases, with 14 bases separating them. CDR3 bases: TGTGCCAGTAGTATGTCGGATTCGGGGGACACTGAAGCTTTCTTT. Its translation is CASSMSDSGDTEAFF.

V usage is TRBV7-2 and J usage is TRBJ1-5; 7 bases match TRBD1. With 5 bases clipped from V and 4 bases from J, the junction kept 8 bases outside the gene matches. The CDR3 consists of 15 residues. Germline V gives CDR1 SGHTA, CDR2 FQGNSA. The chain's CDR3 is CASSPGQLVNQPQHF. CDR3 DNA: TGTGCCAGCAGCCCGGGACAGCTCGTAAATCAGCCCCAGCATTTT.

The rearrangement links TRBV6-5 to TRBJ2-7; a possible D gene is TRBD1 (5 bases). Looked up from germline, CDR1 is MNHEY and CDR2 is SVGAGI. This CDR3 has 13 amino acids. Trimming cost V 6 bases and J 0 bases, with 9 bases left between them. The CDR3 region has the DNA TGTGCCAGCAGGAGGCAGGGCTCCTACGAGCAGTACGTC. Translated, it gives CASRRQGSYEQYV.

The chain recombines TRBV29-1 with TRBJ1-2, with D maybe TRBD1 (6 bases). The CDR3 consists of 14 residues. Germline loops: CDR1 SQVTM, CDR2 ANQGSEA. The V and J ends lost 2 bases and 4 bases respectively, with 14 bases between them. This CDR3 is CSVESGDTFYGYTF. As DNA, the CDR3 is TGCAGCGTTGAATCTGGGGACACCTTCTATGGCTACACCTTC.

This clone was observed a few times. The CDR3 region has the DNA TGTGCCAGCAGCCCCCGGACTAGTTTCGAGCAGTACTTC. Its protein product is CASSPRTSFEQYF. The rearrangement joins TRBV7-9 to TRBJ2-7; TRBD2 agrees at 7 bases. The CDR3 covers 13 residues. The J segment lost 6 bases and the V segment lost 5 bases, leaving 7 bases of the junction unmatched. The germline CDR1 and CDR2 sequences are SEHNR and FQNEAQ (reference sequence).

This clone was recorded only once. The rearrangement links TRBV10-3 to TRBJ1-2; D remains unclear. This CDR3 has 15 amino acids. CDR1 ENHRY and CDR2 SYGVKD come from the germline V gene. Trimming pared 4 bases from V and 6 bases from J, leaving 18 bases between. The CDR3 DNA is TGTGCCATCAGTGTACCCCCGGGAATACGCGATGGCTACACCTTC. Translating gives CAISVPPGIRDGYTF.

The chain is built from TRBV4-1 and TRBJ2-7, with 10 bases that match TRBD1. Trimming at V came to 4 bases and at J to 4 bases, leaving 13 bases not matched to a gene. This CDR3 has 17 residues. Germline V gene sequence: CDR1 MGHRA, CDR2 YSYEKL. The chain's CDR3 is CASSPRGTGVRVYEQYF. The DNA of the CDR3 is TGCGCCAGCAGCCCGAGAGGGACAGGGGTGCGGGTTTACGAGCAGTACTTC.

V and J are TRBV6-2 or TRBV6-3 and TRBJ2-7, with D possibly matching TRBD1 (6 bases). The CDR3 is 13 amino acids. Germline values: CDR1 MNHEY, CDR2 SVGEGT. The ends were cut back, 4 bases at V and 2 bases at J, with 9 bases in the middle. CDR3 protein: CASSSDSPYEQYF. The CDR3 DNA reads as TGTGCCAGCAGTTCGGACAGTCCCTACGAGCAGTACTTC.